This T cell receptor beta chain was documented in a study of T cells in narcolepsy. The wider study: Donors had narcolepsy type 1 or type 2, or were healthy controls.

The study's findings and limits: Comparing one patient's CSF and blood CD4+ clonotypes highlighted HCRT- and TRIB2-specific autoreactive clonotypes. In some patient and control memory CD4+ samples, autoreactive clones were absent. Autoreactive clonotypes reportedly recurred in blood of same and different patients, not controls.

Sequencing was performed with immunoSEQ multiplex PCR; in TCRdb, only in-frame clones are kept and a portion is missing. The sample carries approximately 30,000 clones, 82% recorded once. As for this clone: As yet, its antigen is unknown.

Germline V lookup: CDR1 MNHEY, CDR2 SVGAGI. Trimming pared 7 bases from V and 7 bases from J, leaving 16 bases between. This CDR3 has 13 amino acids. Sequencing was done on a sample of CD45RA- memory CD4+ T cells from PBMCs. This TCR was sampled from a human donor with narcolepsy. This chain joins TRBV6-5 and TRBJ1-2; D might be TRBD1 (5 bases). The CDR3 DNA follows: TGTGCCAGCACCTCTGGGTGGGACGGTGGCTACACCTTC. As protein: CASTSGWDGGYTF.